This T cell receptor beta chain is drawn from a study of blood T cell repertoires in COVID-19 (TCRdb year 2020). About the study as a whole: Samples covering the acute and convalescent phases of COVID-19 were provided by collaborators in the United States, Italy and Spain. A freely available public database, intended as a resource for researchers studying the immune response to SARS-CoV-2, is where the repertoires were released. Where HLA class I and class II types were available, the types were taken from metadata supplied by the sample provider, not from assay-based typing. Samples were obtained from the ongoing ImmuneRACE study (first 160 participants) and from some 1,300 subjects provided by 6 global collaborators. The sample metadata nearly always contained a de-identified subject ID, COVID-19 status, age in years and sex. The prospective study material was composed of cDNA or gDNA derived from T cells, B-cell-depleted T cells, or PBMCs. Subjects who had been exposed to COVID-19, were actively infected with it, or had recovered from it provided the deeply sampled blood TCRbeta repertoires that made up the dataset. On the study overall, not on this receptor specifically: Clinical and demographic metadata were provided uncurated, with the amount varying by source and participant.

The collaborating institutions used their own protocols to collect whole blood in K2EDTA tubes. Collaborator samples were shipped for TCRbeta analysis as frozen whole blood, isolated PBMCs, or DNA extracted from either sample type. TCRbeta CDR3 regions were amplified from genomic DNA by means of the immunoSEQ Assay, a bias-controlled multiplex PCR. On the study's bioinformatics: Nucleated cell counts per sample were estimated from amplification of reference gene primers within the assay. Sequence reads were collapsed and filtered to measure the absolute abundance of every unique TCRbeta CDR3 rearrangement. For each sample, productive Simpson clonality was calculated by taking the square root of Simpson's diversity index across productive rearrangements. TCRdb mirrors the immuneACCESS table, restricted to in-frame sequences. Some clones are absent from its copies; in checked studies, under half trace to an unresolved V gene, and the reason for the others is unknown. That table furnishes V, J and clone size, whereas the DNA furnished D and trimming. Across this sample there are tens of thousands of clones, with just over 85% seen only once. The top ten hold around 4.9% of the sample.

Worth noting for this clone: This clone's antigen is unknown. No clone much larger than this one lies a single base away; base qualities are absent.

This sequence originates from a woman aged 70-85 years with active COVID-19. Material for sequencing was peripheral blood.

CDR3 protein: CASSVDRAVSGNTIYF. The bases read TGCGCCAGCAGCGTTGACAGGGCGGTTTCTGGAAACACCATATATTTT. The chain couples TRBV5-1 to TRBJ1-3; a stretch of 7 junction bases matches TRBD1. From V the trimming removes 4 bases and from J it removes 1 base, while the gene matches leave 8 bases of the junction unaccounted for. Based on the germline V gene, the CDR1 and CDR2 sequences are SGHRS and YFSETQ. There are 16 amino acids in the CDR3, from cysteine to phenylalanine inclusive. The kept DNA is CDR3 alone, 48 bases in frame from the first base.